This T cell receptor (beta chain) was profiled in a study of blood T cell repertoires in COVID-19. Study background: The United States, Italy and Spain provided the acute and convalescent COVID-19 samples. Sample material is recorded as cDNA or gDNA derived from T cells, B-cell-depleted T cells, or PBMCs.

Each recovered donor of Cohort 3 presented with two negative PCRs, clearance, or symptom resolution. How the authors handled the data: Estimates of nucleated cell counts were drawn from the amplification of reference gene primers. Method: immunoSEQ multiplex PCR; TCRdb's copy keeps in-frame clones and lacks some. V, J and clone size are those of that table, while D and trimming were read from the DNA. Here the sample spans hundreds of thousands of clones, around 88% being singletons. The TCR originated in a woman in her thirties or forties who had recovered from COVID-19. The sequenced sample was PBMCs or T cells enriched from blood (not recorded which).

The DNA of the CDR3 is TGTGCCAGCAGCGTAGCTGGCGGGGTACAAGCTGGAAACACCATATATTTT. Its protein is CASSVAGGVQAGNTIYF. The chain has TRBV9 and TRBJ1-3; no clear D. This CDR3 has 17 residues. Between the trimmed V and J ends, which lost 0 bases and 2 bases, there was a span of 15 bases. Germline CDR1 and CDR2: SGDLS and YYNGEE.